This TCR beta chain is drawn from a study of blood T cell repertoires in COVID-19. As for the study in general: Specimens from acute and convalescent COVID-19 originated in the United States, Italy and Spain. T cells, B-cell-depleted T cells, or PBMCs supplied cDNA or gDNA.

Original handling: Estimation of nucleated cell counts relied on the amplification of reference gene primers. Measured with immunoSEQ multiplex PCR; TCRdb has only the in-frame clones, and not every one. For V, J and clone size, that table is used; D and trimming come from the DNA. The sample has about 140,000 clones, approximately 89% seen once. The junction had 9 bases not matched to a gene; V was cut back by 4 bases and J by 5 bases. The CDR3 extends over 15 amino acids. The germline CDR1 and CDR2 sequences are GTSNPN and SVGIG (reference sequence). The sample taken for sequencing was peripheral blood. The rearrangement links TRBV30 to TRBJ2-1; 9 bases fit TRBD2. This sequence was found in a man aged 55 to 70 with active or convalescent COVID-19. CDR3: CAWILSPSGNNEQFF. CDR3 sequence (DNA): TGTGCCTGGATCCTCTCGCCTAGCGGGAACAATGAGCAGTTCTTC.